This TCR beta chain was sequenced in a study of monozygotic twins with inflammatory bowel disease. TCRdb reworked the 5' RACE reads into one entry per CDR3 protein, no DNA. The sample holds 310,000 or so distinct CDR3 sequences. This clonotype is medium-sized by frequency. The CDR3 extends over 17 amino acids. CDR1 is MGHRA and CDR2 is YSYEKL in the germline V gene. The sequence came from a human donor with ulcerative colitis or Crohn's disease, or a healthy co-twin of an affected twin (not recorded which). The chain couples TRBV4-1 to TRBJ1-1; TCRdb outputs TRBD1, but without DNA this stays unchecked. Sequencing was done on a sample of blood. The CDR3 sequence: CASSLLDLRDRNTEAFF.